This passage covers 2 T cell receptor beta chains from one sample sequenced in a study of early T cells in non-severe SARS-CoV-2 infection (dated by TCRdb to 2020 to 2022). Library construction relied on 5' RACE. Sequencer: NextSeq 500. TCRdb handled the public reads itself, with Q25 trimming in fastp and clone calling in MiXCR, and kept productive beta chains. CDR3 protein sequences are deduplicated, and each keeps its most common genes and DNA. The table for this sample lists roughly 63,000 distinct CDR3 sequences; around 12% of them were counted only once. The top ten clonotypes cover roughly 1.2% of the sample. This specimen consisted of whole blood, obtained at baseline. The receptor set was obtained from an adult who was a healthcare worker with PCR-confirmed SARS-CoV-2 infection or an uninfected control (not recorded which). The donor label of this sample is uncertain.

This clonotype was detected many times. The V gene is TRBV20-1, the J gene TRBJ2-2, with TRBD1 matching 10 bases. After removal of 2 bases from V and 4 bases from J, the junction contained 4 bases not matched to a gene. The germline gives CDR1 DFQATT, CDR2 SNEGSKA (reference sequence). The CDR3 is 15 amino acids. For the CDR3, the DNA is TGCAGTGCTAGATGGGACAGGGGCGGCACCGGGGAGCTGTTTTTT. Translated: CSARWDRGGTGELFF.

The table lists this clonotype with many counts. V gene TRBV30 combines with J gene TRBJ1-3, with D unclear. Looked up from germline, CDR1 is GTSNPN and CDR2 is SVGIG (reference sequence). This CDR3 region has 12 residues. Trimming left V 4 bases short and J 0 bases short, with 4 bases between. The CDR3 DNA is TGTGCCTGGACTGCCTCTGGAAACACCATATATTTT. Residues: CAWTASGNTIYF.